These 21 T cell receptor beta chains were all obtained from the same sample, sequenced in a study of vaccination and CD4 T cells after COVID-19 (dated by TCRdb to 2021 to 2024). Receptor libraries were prepared by PCR. The sample was run on an Illumina iSeq 100. At the Johns Hopkins FTIC core, DNA from the cultured CD4+ T cells underwent TCR sequencing with the Oncomine TCR Beta short-read assay. TCRdb ran its own pipeline on the public reads, namely fastp trimming at Q25 and MiXCR clone calling, and kept in-frame beta chains. Rows matching on CDR3 protein sequence are summarized as one entry with the most common DNA and genes. The sample data list almost 20,000 distinct CDR3 sequences, and 40% to 50% of these were observed just once. Jointly, the top ten make up 4% of the sample. Which antigens these TCRs recognize remains unknown. The meaning of the sample's treatment or condition label: roughly 10-day PBMC culture with coronavirus spike peptide pools or control peptides (ViraFEST assay).

The sample consisted of CD4+ T cells from blood, cultured in vitro, taken before SARS-CoV-2 vaccination. These receptors were collected from a human donor who had recovered from COVID-19.

CDR3 residues: CASRYSNQPQHF. In DNA form, the CDR3 reads TGTGCTTCGCGTTATAGCAATCAGCCCCAGCATTTT. V and J are TRBV28 and TRBJ1-5, with D unresolved. CDR3 length: 12 amino acids. CDR1 and CDR2 from the germline V gene are MDHEN and SYDVKM.

This chain links TRBV12-3 or TRBV12-4 with TRBJ1-2; D is possibly TRBD1 (5 bases). CDR3 length equals 15 residues. Trimming cost V 9 bases and J 0 bases, with 17 bases left between them. The CDR3: CASSRMGVTNYGYTF. The CDR3 DNA reads as TGTGCCAGTTCTCGGATGGGGGTGACTAACTATGGCTACACCTTC.

The gene calls are TRBV20-1 and TRBJ2-6; 9 nucleotides agree with TRBD1. Germline CDR1 reads DFQATT; CDR2 reads SNEGSKA (reference sequence). The trim removed 3 bases at V and 1 base at J, leaving 7 bases unmatched. The length of the CDR3 is 17 residues. CDR3 region: CSARNDRGGSGANVLTF. CDR3 in DNA: TGCAGTGCTAGGAACGACAGGGGGGGGTCTGGGGCCAACGTCCTGACTTTC.

The chain combines TRBV6-2 or TRBV6-3 with TRBJ1-1; 8 positions agree with TRBD1. V was clipped by 10 bases and J by 7 bases; unmatched bases: 8. Germline values: CDR1 MNHEY, CDR2 SVGEGT. CDR3 length equals 12 residues. CDR3 amino acids: CATGQGAVEAFF. CDR3 in DNA: TGTGCCACCGGGCAGGGGGCTGTTGAAGCTTTCTTT.

The rearrangement links TRBV30 to TRBJ1-5; 7 nucleotides match TRBD1. The trim removed 3 bases at V and 6 bases at J, leaving 5 bases unmatched. CDR1 and CDR2 (germline): GTSNPN, SVGIG (reference sequence). This CDR3 spans 13 amino acids. The CDR3 here is CAWSRQGSQPQHF. The CDR3 DNA reads TGTGCCTGGAGCAGACAGGGAAGTCAGCCCCAGCATTTT.

In this sample, this clonotype turned up a few times. This chain uses TRBV6-5 with TRBJ1-1, with a possible D match to TRBD1 (6 bases). V was clipped by 0 bases and J by 6 bases, with 14 bases between them. The CDR3 extends over 15 amino acids. CDR1 and CDR2 from the germline V gene are MNHEY and SVGAGI. In nucleotides, the CDR3 is TGTGCCAGCAGTTACTCGTATCGGGGGGCAGCTGAAGCTTTCTTT. Residues: CASSYSYRGAAEAFF.

The genes are TRBV6-1 and TRBJ1-5; D gene uncertain. V lost 1 base to trimming and J lost 2 bases, with 6 bases between them. Germline assignment: CDR1 MNHNS and CDR2 SASEGT. There are 14 residues in the CDR3. CDR3 coding DNA: TGTGCCAGCAGTGAAGGCGGGGGCAATCAGCCCCAGCATTTT. This sequence encodes CASSEGGGNQPQHF.

The chain couples TRBV5-1 to TRBJ1-6, with 9 bases lining up with TRBD1. V lost 4 bases to trimming and J lost 8 bases; unmatched junction nucleotides: 7. Germline values: CDR1 SGHRS, CDR2 YFSETQ. The CDR3 has 15 residues. The CDR3 nucleotides are TGCGCCAGCAGCAGCACCGGGACAGGGCATTCACCCCTCCACTTT. Translation gives CASSSTGTGHSPLHF.

This clonotype was recorded a few times. This rearrangement joins TRBV20-1 to TRBJ1-5; perhaps TRBD1 as D (5 bases). The CDR3 loop spans 15 amino acids. Per the germline V gene, CDR1 is DFQATT and CDR2 is SNEGSKA (reference sequence). The V gene lost 0 bases and the J gene lost 4 bases, with 13 bases spanning the gap. Written as DNA, the CDR3 is TGCAGTGCTAGAGATGGGGGGACTGAAAATCAGCCCCAGCATTTT. Protein: CSARDGGTENQPQHF.

This rearrangement joins TRBV7-2 to TRBJ1-3; possibly TRBD1 for D (5 bases). The V end lost 5 bases, the J end lost 4 bases, and 12 bases lay between the germline ends. The CDR3 sequence is 14 residues long. Germline CDR1 reads SGHTA; CDR2 reads FQGNSA. This chain's CDR3 is CASSPGTGGNTIYF. DNA of the CDR3: TGTGCCAGCAGCCCAGGGACCGGCGGAAACACCATATATTTT.

The chain joins TRBV28 to TRBJ2-7, with 7 bases matching TRBD1. The V gene end was trimmed by 7 bases and the J gene end by 3 bases; junction bases not matched to a gene: 12. Germline V gene sequence: CDR1 MDHEN, CDR2 SYDVKM. The CDR3 has 15 amino acids. The CDR3 DNA sequence: TGTGCCAGCAACGAAGTCACAGGGGCATTCTACGAGCAGTACTTC. It specifies CASNEVTGAFYEQYF.

This clonotype has only a few counts. This chain uses TRBV10-2 with TRBJ1-6; TRBD1 might be the D (5 bases). The CDR3 covers 14 residues. Per the germline V gene, CDR1 is WSHSY and CDR2 is SAAADI. The ends were cut back, 3 bases at V and 7 bases at J, with 10 bases in the middle. The CDR3 loop reads CASSDWDPNSPLHF. In nucleotides, the CDR3 is TGCGCCAGCAGTGATTGGGACCCAAATTCACCCCTCCACTTT.

This clonotype was observed a few times. The V gene is TRBV7-7, the J gene TRBJ2-2, with D unclear. Germline V gene lookup returns CDR1 SSHAT and CDR2 FNYEAQ (reference sequence). V was pared by 5 bases and J by 5 bases, with 9 bases between. The CDR3 totals 13 residues. CDR3 bases: TGTGCCAGCAGCCAAGGTGATACCGGGGAGCTGTTTTTT. It is translated as CASSQGDTGELFF.

The chain joins TRBV27 to TRBJ1-5; no definite D call. Trimming shortened V by 4 bases and J by 2 bases, and 12 bases separated the two germline ends. CDR3 length: 15 amino acids. CDR1 MNHEY and CDR2 SMNVEV come from the germline V gene (reference sequence). Here the CDR3 DNA reads TGTGCCAGCAGTTCCCGTGACCCCGGCAATCAGCCCCAGCATTTT. Amino acid sequence: CASSSRDPGNQPQHF.

This chain connects TRBV2 to TRBJ1-5; D may be TRBD1 (6 bases). The CDR3 length is 14 residues. Germline loops: CDR1 SNHLY, CDR2 FYNNEI. V lost 4 bases, J lost 2 bases, and 9 bases lay in between. The CDR3 DNA follows: TGTGCCAGCAGTGTGGACAGCCGCAATCAGCCCCAGCATTTT. As protein: CASSVDSRNQPQHF.

The chain carries TRBV19 and TRBJ1-2; D remains ambiguous. V lost 3 bases, J lost 3 bases, and 8 bases lay in between. This CDR3 contains 13 residues. Germline V gene lookup returns CDR1 LNHDA and CDR2 SQIVND (reference sequence). DNA for the CDR3: TGTGCCAGTAGTATTGGGCGGGACTATGGCTACACCTTC. This encodes CASSIGRDYGYTF.

The chain recombines TRBV20-1 with TRBJ2-1, with 7 bases lining up with TRBD2. Germline V gene data show CDR1 as DFQATT and CDR2 as SNEGSKA (reference sequence). This CDR3 is built from 16 residues. V trimming: 2 bases; J trimming: 6 bases; junction bases outside the gene matches: 13. The chain's CDR3 is CSARLASGRSSNEQFF. The CDR3 nucleotides are TGCAGTGCTAGATTAGCTAGCGGCCGGAGTAGCAATGAGCAGTTCTTC.

This chain connects TRBV24-1 to TRBJ2-2; 10 bases line up with TRBD1. The CDR3 is made up of 16 amino acids. V was clipped by 3 bases and J by 6 bases; unmatched bases: 6. Germline-derived CDR1 and CDR2 are KGHDR and SFDVKD. The CDR3 DNA is TGTGCCACCAGTGATACCCGGACAGGGGGGGCCGGGGAGCTGTTTTTT. Its protein product is CATSDTRTGGAGELFF.

The chain carries TRBV20-1 and TRBJ1-2; D gene uncertain. CDR3 length: 12 residues. V dropped 0 bases and J dropped 4 bases, with 6 bases sitting between them. Germline CDR1 DFQATT, CDR2 SNEGSKA (reference sequence). The CDR3 nucleotides are TGCAGTGCTAGAGATTCCGGCTATGGCTACACCTTC. It yields the protein CSARDSGYGYTF.

V usage is TRBV7-8 and J usage is TRBJ1-1; D uncertain. Germline V gene lookup returns CDR1 SGHVS and CDR2 FQNEAQ. The length of the CDR3 is 15 residues. V was pared by 6 bases and J by 1 base, with 15 bases between. DNA of the CDR3: TGTGCCAGCAGGGAAGGTGCGGGGAGGAACACTGAAGCTTTCTTT. Protein: CASREGAGRNTEAFF.

V and J are TRBV6-1 and TRBJ1-5; 10 bases are shared with TRBD1. Germline V gene sequence: CDR1 MNHNS, CDR2 SASEGT. The CDR3 length is 14 residues. Germline trimming cut 7 bases from V and 7 bases from J; bases unmatched to any gene: 7. The CDR3 protein is CASTGTGENQPQHF. The DNA for the CDR3 is TGTGCCAGCACCGGGACAGGGGAGAACCAGCCCCAGCATTTT.